The 30 T cell receptor beta chains presented below share a single source sample, sequenced in a study of cytomegalovirus exposure and HLA in healthy donors. The PCR contained 60 Vbeta and 13 Jbeta primers. The method was immunoSEQ multiplex PCR; TCRdb's version includes in-frame clones alone and lacks a portion of them. The table records 95,000 to 150,000 clones, more than 60% of them present only once. Sequenced: PBMCs. These receptors came from a middle-aged woman in good health and CMV-seropositive.

The chain is built from TRBV6-1 and TRBJ2-7; 9 bases agree with TRBD2. J was trimmed by 5 bases and V by 6 bases; bases with no gene match: 8. CDR1 is MNHNS and CDR2 is SASEGT in the germline V gene. The CDR3 has 14 residues. The CDR3 reads CASSPGTSSHEQYF. For the CDR3, the DNA is TGTGCCAGCAGCCCCGGGACTAGCAGCCACGAGCAGTACTTC.

About this clone: The sample has other DNA sequences that encode this CDR3 too. The chain carries TRBV7-8 and TRBJ2-7; D is perhaps TRBD2 (6 bases). Trimming shortened V by 0 bases and J by 0 bases, and 15 bases separated the two germline ends. CDR3 size: 17 residues. Germline assignment: CDR1 SGHVS and CDR2 FQNEAQ. The CDR3 bases are TGTGCCAGCAGCTTAGCCAAGAGCGGGCTGGCCTCCTACGAGCAGTACTTC. This gives the protein CASSLAKSGLASYEQYF.

This clone was seen a handful of times. The chain recombines TRBV6-5 with TRBJ1-6; D is unresolved. Germline V CDR1 and CDR2: MNHEY, SVGAGI. This CDR3 comprises 14 residues. V was cut by 6 bases and J by 0 bases, with 6 bases left in between. In DNA, the CDR3 is TGTGCCAGCAGCCCGAGCTCCTATAATTCACCCCTCCACTTT. It translates to CASSPSSYNSPLHF.

The V call is TRBV28, the J call TRBJ2-2; TRBD2 is a possible D gene (5 bases). Trimming removed 7 bases from V and 6 bases from J, with 12 bases in between. CDR1 is MDHEN, CDR2 SYDVKM, per germline. CDR3 length: 13 residues. CDR3 nucleotide sequence: TGTGCCAGCACCAACCCGCGGGCCGGGGAGCTGTTTTTT. Its protein product is CASTNPRAGELFF.

This clone came up a few times. The rearrangement uses TRBV6-1 and TRBJ1-4; 9 bases align to TRBD1. The CDR3 length is 13 residues. Trimming took 7 bases from V and 6 from J; bases not matched to a gene: 3. CDR1 is MNHNS and CDR2 is SASEGT in the germline V gene. Written as DNA, the CDR3 is TGTGCCAGCAACACAGGGGGCGATGAAAAACTGTTTTTT. It codes for CASNTGGDEKLFF.

This clone occurred a few times. J is TRBJ2-7 and V is TRBV7-9; D remains unclear. Germline V gene lookup returns CDR1 SEHNR and CDR2 FQNEAQ (reference sequence). The CDR3 totals 12 residues. Between the trimmed V and J ends, which lost 2 bases and 5 bases, there was a span of 7 bases. As DNA, the CDR3 is TGTGCCAGCAGCTTACAGGTGAACGAGCAGTACTTC. Its translation is CASSLQVNEQYF.

The V and J genes are TRBV7-2 and TRBJ1-1, with D perhaps TRBD1 (6 bases). From germline, CDR1 is SGHTA and CDR2 FQGNSA. The germline V and J ends were trimmed by 6 bases and 3 bases, with 11 bases remaining between them. The CDR3 is 13 amino acids. The CDR3 protein is CASRRQEDTEAFF. Written as DNA, the CDR3 is TGTGCCAGCAGGCGACAGGAAGACACTGAAGCTTTCTTT.

V and J are TRBV29-1 and TRBJ1-1; the match to TRBD1 covers 10 bases. The V and J ends lost 8 bases and 6 bases, in that order; junction bases with no gene match: 12. This CDR3 comprises 14 residues. Germline loops: CDR1 SQVTM, CDR2 ANQGSEA. The CDR3 DNA reads as TGCAGCATACGACAGGGGGCGCTTAACCCTGAAGCTTTCTTT. It is translated as CSIRQGALNPEAFF.

The V call is TRBV23-1, the J call TRBJ2-7; 11 bases match TRBD1. TRBV23-1 is an ORF, with its function uncertain. The V and J ends lost 8 bases and 3 bases, in that order; junction bases with no gene match: 9. CDR3 length equals 15 residues. In nucleotides, the CDR3 is TGCGCCAGCCCCGAGGAGGGGACAGGGGGCTACGAGCAGTACTTC. This translates into CASPEEGTGGYEQYF.

The chain uses TRBV5-1 and TRBJ2-7; 13 bases match TRBD2. CDR3 length: 15 amino acids. In germline, CDR1 is SGHRS, CDR2 YFSETQ. Losses at the gene ends were 3 bases for V and 6 bases for J; bases not matched to a gene: 6. CDR3: CASSSLAGGSTEQYF. CDR3 nucleotide sequence: TGCGCCAGCAGCTCACTAGCGGGAGGGAGTACCGAGCAGTACTTC. The complete variable domain, with remaining parts taken from reference TRBV5-1 and TRBJ2-7, reads KAGVTQTPRYLIKTRGQQVTLSCSPISGHRSVSWYQQTPGQGLQFLFEYFSETQRNKGNFPGRFSGRQFSNSRSEMNVSTLELGDSALYLCASSSLAGGSTEQYFGPGTRLTVT.

The V call is TRBV7-9, the J call TRBJ1-4, with 7 bases lining up with TRBD1. The CDR3 is 15 amino acids. Looked up from germline, CDR1 is SEHNR and CDR2 is FQNEAQ (reference sequence). The J segment lost 5 bases and the V segment lost 1 base, leaving 4 bases of the junction unmatched. The CDR3 DNA is TGTGCCAGCAGCTTAGGAGGAGGGGGCAATGAAAAACTGTTTTTT. As protein: CASSLGGGGNEKLFF.

This sequence joins TRBV7-3 and TRBJ2-5, with D perhaps TRBD1 (5 bases). The CDR3 is 12 residues long. The germline CDR1 and CDR2 sequences are SGHTA and FQGTGA. Deletions cut 0 bases from V and 6 bases from J, with 5 bases between. The CDR3 nucleotides are TGTGCCAGCAGCTTAACGGGGCAGACCCAGTACTTC. Translated: CASSLTGQTQYF.

The J gene is TRBJ2-7, the V gene TRBV1; whether TRBD2, the table's D call, matches the DNA was not checked. TRBV1 is deemed a pseudogene. The CDR3 contains 16 residues. The CDR3 DNA is TGCACCAGCAGCCAAGATCTGGGGGGATACTCCTACGAGCAGTACTTC. Translating it yields CTSSQDLGGYSYEQYF.

The rearrangement links TRBV4-2 to TRBJ2-1, with 8 bases identical to TRBD2. The CDR3 runs to 13 residues. V dropped 6 bases and J dropped 7; count of bases not matched to a gene: 5. CDR1 and CDR2 from the germline V gene are LGHNA and YNFKEQ. CDR3 residues: CASRAGAINEQFF. Written as DNA, the CDR3 is TGTGCCAGCAGAGCGGGGGCCATTAATGAGCAGTTCTTC.

This clone was found once. The chain has TRBV7-9 and TRBJ2-7, with TRBD1 identical over 7 bases. Germline V CDR1 and CDR2: SEHNR, FQNEAQ (reference sequence). The CDR3 is made up of 14 amino acids. The V segment lost 5 bases and the J segment 2 bases; nucleotides outside the gene matches: 6. The CDR3 nucleotides read TGTGCCAGCAGCCGACAGGGCGTTACCTACGAGCAGTACTTC. Protein: CASSRQGVTYEQYF.

This chain connects TRBV27 to TRBJ2-3; D might be TRBD1 (6 bases). The CDR3 extends over 15 amino acids. V lost 5 bases to trimming and J lost 1 base, with 13 bases between them. Germline assignment: CDR1 MNHEY and CDR2 SMNVEV (reference sequence). The CDR3 sequence is CASSQRPGGTDTQYF. CDR3 in DNA: TGTGCCAGCAGTCAACGTCCAGGGGGCACAGATACGCAGTATTTT.

The J gene is TRBJ1-2, the V gene TRBV5-1, with 8 nucleotides matching TRBD1. V shed 4 bases, J shed 4 bases, and the junction held 3 bases outside the gene matches. The CDR3 sequence is 13 residues long. Germline V gives CDR1 SGHRS, CDR2 YFSETQ. The CDR3 bases are TGCGCCAGCAGCCTGCAGGGGGCCTATGGCTACACCTTC. This encodes CASSLQGAYGYTF.

The V gene is TRBV6-1, the J gene TRBJ2-7; 10 bases are shared with TRBD1. J lost 4 bases, V lost 3 bases, and 6 bases had no gene match. CDR1 MNHNS and CDR2 SASEGT come from the germline V gene. The CDR3 is made up of 15 amino acids. The DNA for the CDR3 is TGTGCCAGCAGTGAGGCCGGGACAGGGGAGTACGAGCAGTACTTC. This gives the protein CASSEAGTGEYEQYF.

V is TRBV5-4 and J is TRBJ2-4; D possibly corresponds to TRBD1 (5 bases). Germline V gives CDR1 SGHNT, CDR2 YYREEE (reference sequence). The germline V and J ends were trimmed by 4 bases and 0 bases, with 17 bases remaining between them. The CDR3 sequence is 17 residues long. CDR3 amino acids: CASSHPDTRRAKNIQYF. CDR3 coding DNA: TGTGCCAGCAGCCACCCGGACACACGGAGAGCCAAAAACATTCAGTACTTC.

The chain combines TRBV6-1 with TRBJ2-7, with 9 nucleotides matching TRBD1. The V gene's germline CDR1 is MNHNS and CDR2 SASEGT. Germline trimming cut 11 bases from V and 3 bases from J; bases unmatched to any gene: 2. The CDR3 covers 11 residues. CDR3 in amino acids: CAGGQGYEQYF. CDR3 in DNA: TGTGCCGGGGGACAGGGCTACGAGCAGTACTTC.

The rearrangement joins TRBV6-1 to TRBJ2-5; D is ambiguous. V lost 2 bases to trimming and J lost 7 bases, with 8 bases between them. CDR3 length: 12 amino acids. Per the germline V gene, CDR1 is MNHNS and CDR2 is SASEGT. CDR3: CASSEKLRTQYF. The CDR3 bases are TGTGCCAGCAGTGAAAAGTTGAGGACCCAGTACTTC.

V gene TRBV19 combines with J gene TRBJ2-7, with D tentatively TRBD2 (6 bases). V was pared by 4 bases and J by 1 base, with 17 bases between. Looked up from germline, CDR1 is LNHDA and CDR2 is SQIVND (reference sequence). The CDR3 consists of 16 residues. CDR3 amino acids: CASSKTAYGGSYEQYF. In DNA form, the CDR3 reads TGTGCCAGTAGTAAGACAGCCTACGGGGGTTCCTACGAGCAGTACTTC.

V and J are TRBV2 and TRBJ2-7; 9 bases map to TRBD1. V gave up 6 bases and J gave up 2 bases; unmatched junction bases: 5. In germline, CDR1 is SNHLY, CDR2 FYNNEI. The CDR3 spans 14 residues. The CDR3: CASRLQGAPYEQYF. The CDR3, as DNA: TGTGCCAGCAGGTTACAGGGGGCCCCCTACGAGCAGTACTTC.

This clone was picked up a small number of times. A read error may account for a junction end that differs from germline. The chain couples TRBV7-7 to TRBJ2-5; TRBD1 matches at 7 bases. CDR1 is SSHAT, CDR2 FNYEAQ, per germline (reference sequence). The CDR3 is made up of 15 amino acids. The CDR3 sequence is CASSLDLGGLETQYF. CDR3 nucleotide sequence: TGTGCTAGCAGCTTAGATTTAGGGGGCCTTGAGACCCAGTACTTC. The entire variable domain, with the rest obtained from reference TRBV7-7 and TRBJ2-5, is as follows: GAGVSQSPRYKVTKRGQDVTLRCDPISSHATLYWYQQALGQGPEFLTYFNYEAQPDKSGLPSDRFSAERPEGSISTLTIQRTEQRDSAMYRCASSLDLGGLETQYFGPGTRLLVL.

The chain has TRBV12-5 and TRBJ2-5; TRBD1 matches at 9 bases. Germline-derived CDR1 and CDR2 are LGHNT and FRNRAP. Trimming took 5 bases from V and 5 from J; bases not matched to a gene: 3. This CDR3 spans 13 amino acids. The CDR3 is CASGNGQGETQYF. CDR3 bases: TGTGCTAGTGGTAACGGACAGGGGGAGACCCAGTACTTC. The complete variable domain, with remaining parts taken from reference TRBV12-5 and TRBJ2-5, reads DARVTQTPRHKVTEMGQEVTMRCQPILGHNTVFWYRQTMMQGLELLAYFRNRAPLDDSGMPKDRFSAEMPDATLATLKIQPSEPRDSAVYFCASGNGQGETQYFGPGTRLLVL.

The CDR3 sequence is CASSTQGEDQPQHF. The CDR3 DNA follows: TGTGCCAGCTCGACTCAGGGGGAGGATCAGCCCCAGCATTTT. The chain joins TRBV18 to TRBJ1-5, with 7 nucleotides matching TRBD1. Losses at the gene ends were 6 bases for V and 5 bases for J; bases not matched to a gene: 7. CDR1 KGHSH and CDR2 LQKENI come from the germline V gene. There are 14 residues in the CDR3.

This rearrangement joins TRBV19 to TRBJ1-6; a weak D match, TRBD1 (6 bases). The CDR3 runs to 24 residues. V lost 5 bases and J 4 bases, leaving 39 bases between the germline ends. Germline CDR1 LNHDA, CDR2 SQIVND (reference sequence). CDR3 sequence reads: CASSGRVRGFASPARGAYNSPLHF. DNA of the CDR3: TGTGCCAGTAGTGGCAGGGTGCGGGGGTTCGCCAGCCCAGCAAGGGGGGCTTATAATTCACCCCTCCACTTT.

V usage is TRBV10-2 and J usage is TRBJ1-4; D gene uncertain. This CDR3 region has 14 residues. Germline loops: CDR1 WSHSY, CDR2 SAAADI. V was pared by 2 bases and J by 4 bases, with 8 bases between. The CDR3 DNA follows: TGCGCCAGCAGTGAGACACGGAGTAATGAAAAACTGTTTTTT. Translating gives CASSETRSNEKLFF.

A single count supports this clone. This chain links TRBV5-1 with TRBJ2-5; a weak D match, TRBD1 (7 bases). CDR3 length: 14 residues. Between the trimmed V and J ends, which lost 5 bases and 3 bases, there was a span of 14 bases. The germline V gene has CDR1 SGHRS and CDR2 YFSETQ. CDR3 sequence reads: CASRRQGEEETQYF. In DNA, the CDR3 is TGCGCCAGCAGACGCCAGGGGGAGGAAGAGACCCAGTACTTC.

This clone turned up a few times. At one boundary the junction diverges from the germline segment, which might be a read error. This rearrangement joins TRBV7-7 to TRBJ2-3; 10 bases agree with TRBD2. The CDR3 has 13 residues. Germline CDR1 reads SSHAT; CDR2 reads FNYEAQ (reference sequence). The CDR3 DNA is TGTGCTAGCAGCCGGACTAGCGGCGATACGCAGTATTTT. Translation gives CASSRTSGDTQYF.